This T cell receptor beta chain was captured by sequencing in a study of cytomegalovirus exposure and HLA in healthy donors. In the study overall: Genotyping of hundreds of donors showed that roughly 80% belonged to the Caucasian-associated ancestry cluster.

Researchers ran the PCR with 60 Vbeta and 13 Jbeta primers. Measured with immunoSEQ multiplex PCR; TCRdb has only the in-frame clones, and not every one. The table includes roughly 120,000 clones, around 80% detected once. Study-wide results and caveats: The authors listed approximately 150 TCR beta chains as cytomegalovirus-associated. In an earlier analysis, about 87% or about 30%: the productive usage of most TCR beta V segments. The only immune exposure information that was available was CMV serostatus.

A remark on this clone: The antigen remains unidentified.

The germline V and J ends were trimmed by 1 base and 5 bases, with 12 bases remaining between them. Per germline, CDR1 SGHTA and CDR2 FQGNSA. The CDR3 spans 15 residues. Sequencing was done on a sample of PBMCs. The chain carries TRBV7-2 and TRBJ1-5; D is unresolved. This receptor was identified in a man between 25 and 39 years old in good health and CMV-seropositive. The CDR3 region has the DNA TGTGCCAGCAGCTTAGGGCGGCCCCCAGATCAGCCCCAGCATTTT. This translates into CASSLGRPPDQPQHF.